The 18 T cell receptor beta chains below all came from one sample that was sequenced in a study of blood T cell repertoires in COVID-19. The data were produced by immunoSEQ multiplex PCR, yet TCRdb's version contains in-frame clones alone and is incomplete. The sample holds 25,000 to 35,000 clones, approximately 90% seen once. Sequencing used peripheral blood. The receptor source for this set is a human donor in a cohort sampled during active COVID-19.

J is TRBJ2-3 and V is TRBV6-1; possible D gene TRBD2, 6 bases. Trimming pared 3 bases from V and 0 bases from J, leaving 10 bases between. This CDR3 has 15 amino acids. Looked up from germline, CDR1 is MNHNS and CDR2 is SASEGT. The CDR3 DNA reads TGTGCCAGCAGTGAGATTAGCGGTAGCACAGATACGCAGTATTTT. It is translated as CASSEISGSTDTQYF.

In nucleotides, the CDR3 is TGTGCCAGCAGCGTAGACGGCGGGAGTGTGTACGAGCAGTACTTC. Amino acids: CASSVDGGSVYEQYF. The chain employs TRBV9 and TRBJ2-7; 7 nucleotides align to TRBD2. The V segment lost 0 bases and the J segment 4 bases; nucleotides outside the gene matches: 7. CDR3 length: 15 residues. Germline lookup yields CDR1 SGDLS and CDR2 YYNGEE. The full variable domain, with the rest looked up from reference TRBV9 and TRBJ2-7, is DSGVTQTPKHLITATGQRVTLRCSPRSGDLSVYWYQQSLDQGLQFLIQYYNGEERAKGNILERFSAQQFPDLHSELNLSSLELGDSALYFCASSVDGGSVYEQYFGPGTRLTVT.

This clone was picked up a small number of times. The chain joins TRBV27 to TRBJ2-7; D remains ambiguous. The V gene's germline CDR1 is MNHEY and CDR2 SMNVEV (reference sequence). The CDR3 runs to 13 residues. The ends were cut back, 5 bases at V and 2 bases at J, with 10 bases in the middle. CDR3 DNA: TGTGCCAGCAGTGTAGACTTCCCCTACGAGCAGTACTTC. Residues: CASSVDFPYEQYF.

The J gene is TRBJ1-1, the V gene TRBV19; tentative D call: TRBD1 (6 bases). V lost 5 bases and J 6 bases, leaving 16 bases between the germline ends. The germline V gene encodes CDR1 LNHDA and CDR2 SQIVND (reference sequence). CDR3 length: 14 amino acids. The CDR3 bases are TGTGCCAGTAGTCTTCCCGGGAGGGGGGCTGAAGCTTTCTTT. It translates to CASSLPGRGAEAFF.

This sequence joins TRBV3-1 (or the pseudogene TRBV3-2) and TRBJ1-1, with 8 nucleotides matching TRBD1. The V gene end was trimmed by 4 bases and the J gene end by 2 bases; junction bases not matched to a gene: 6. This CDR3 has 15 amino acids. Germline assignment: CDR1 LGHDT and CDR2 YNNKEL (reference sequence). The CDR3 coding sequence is TGTGCCAGCAGCCGGTCCGGGACAGGAAACACTGAAGCTTTCTTT. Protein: CASSRSGTGNTEAFF.

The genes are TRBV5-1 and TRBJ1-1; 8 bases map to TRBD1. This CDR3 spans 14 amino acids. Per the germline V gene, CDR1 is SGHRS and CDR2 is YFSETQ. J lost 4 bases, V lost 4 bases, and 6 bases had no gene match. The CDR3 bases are TGCGCCAGCAGCGTCAGGGGGCGCGGCACTGAAGCTTTCTTT. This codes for CASSVRGRGTEAFF.

The CDR3 spells CASSYMPESSGPYEQYF. CDR3 sequence (DNA): TGTGCCAGCAGTTACATGCCCGAGAGTAGCGGCCCCTACGAGCAGTACTTC. The chain couples TRBV6-2 or TRBV6-3 to TRBJ2-7; the D gene is possibly TRBD2 (6 bases). The V gene lost 2 bases and the J gene lost 2 bases, with 19 bases spanning the gap. Germline CDR1 and CDR2: MNHEY and SVGEGT. The CDR3 covers 17 residues.

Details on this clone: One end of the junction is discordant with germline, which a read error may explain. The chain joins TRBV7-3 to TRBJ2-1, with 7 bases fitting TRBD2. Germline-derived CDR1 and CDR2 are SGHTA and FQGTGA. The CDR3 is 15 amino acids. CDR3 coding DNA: TGTGCCAGCAGCAAAGGCGGGAGCTCCTACAACGAGCAGTTCTTC. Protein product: CASSKGGSSYNEQFF.

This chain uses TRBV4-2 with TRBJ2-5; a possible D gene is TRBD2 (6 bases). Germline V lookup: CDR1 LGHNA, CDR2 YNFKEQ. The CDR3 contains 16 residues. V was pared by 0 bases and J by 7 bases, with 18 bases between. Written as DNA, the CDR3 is TGTGCCAGCAGCCAAGATCCACTAGCAACCGCCGTGACCCAGTACTTC. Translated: CASSQDPLATAVTQYF.

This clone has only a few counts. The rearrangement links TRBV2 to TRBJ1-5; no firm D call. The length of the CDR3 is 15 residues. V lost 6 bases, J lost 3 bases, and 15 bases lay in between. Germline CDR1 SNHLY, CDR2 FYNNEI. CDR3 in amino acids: CASRGGGLYNQPQHF. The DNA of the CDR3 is TGTGCCAGCAGGGGTGGAGGGCTGTACAATCAGCCCCAGCATTTT. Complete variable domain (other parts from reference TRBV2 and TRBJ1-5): EPEVTQTPSHQVTQMGQEVILRCVPISNHLYFYWYRQILGQKVEFLVSFYNNEISEKSEIFDDQFSVERPDGSNFTLKIRSTKLEDSAMYFCASRGGGLYNQPQHFGDGTRLSIL.

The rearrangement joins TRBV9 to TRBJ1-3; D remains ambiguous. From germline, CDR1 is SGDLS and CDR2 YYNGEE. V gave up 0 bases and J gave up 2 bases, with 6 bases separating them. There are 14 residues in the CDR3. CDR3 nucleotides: TGTGCCAGCAGCGTAGATACAGCTGGAAACACCATATATTTT. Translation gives CASSVDTAGNTIYF. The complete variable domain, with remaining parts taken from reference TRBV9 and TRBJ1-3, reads DSGVTQTPKHLITATGQRVTLRCSPRSGDLSVYWYQQSLDQGLQFLIQYYNGEERAKGNILERFSAQQFPDLHSELNLSSLELGDSALYFCASSVDTAGNTIYFGEGSWLTVV.

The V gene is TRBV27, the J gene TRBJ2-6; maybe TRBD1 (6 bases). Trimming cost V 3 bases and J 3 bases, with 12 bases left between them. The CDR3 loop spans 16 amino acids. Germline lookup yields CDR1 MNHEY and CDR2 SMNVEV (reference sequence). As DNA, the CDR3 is TGTGCCAGCAGTTTCAGGGGTTGGAATGGGGCCAACGTCCTGACTTTC. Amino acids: CASSFRGWNGANVLTF. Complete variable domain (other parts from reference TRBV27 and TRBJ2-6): EAQVTQNPRYLITVTGKKLTVTCSQNMNHEYMSWYRQDPGLGLRQIYYSMNVEVTDKGDVPEGYKVSRKEKRNFPLILESPSPNQTSLYFCASSFRGWNGANVLTFGAGSRLTVL.

The CDR3 loop reads CASTGLARREQFF. DNA for the CDR3: TGTGCCAGCACCGGACTAGCGAGGCGTGAGCAGTTCTTC. The V call is TRBV2, the J call TRBJ2-1; 9 nucleotides match TRBD2. CDR3 length equals 13 residues. Germline V gene data show CDR1 as SNHLY and CDR2 as FYNNEI. J lost 9 bases, V lost 7 bases, and 7 bases had no gene match.

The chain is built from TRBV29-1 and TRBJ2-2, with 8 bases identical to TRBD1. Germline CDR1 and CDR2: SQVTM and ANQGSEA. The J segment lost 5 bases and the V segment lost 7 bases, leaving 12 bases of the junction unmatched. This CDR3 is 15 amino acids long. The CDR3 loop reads CSAPVGQGLTGELFF. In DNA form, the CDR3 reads TGCAGCGCTCCCGTCGGACAGGGATTGACCGGGGAGCTGTTTTTT.

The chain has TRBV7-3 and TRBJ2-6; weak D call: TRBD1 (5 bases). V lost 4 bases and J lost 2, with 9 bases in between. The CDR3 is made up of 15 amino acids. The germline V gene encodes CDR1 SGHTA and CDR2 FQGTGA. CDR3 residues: CASSSQETGANVLTF. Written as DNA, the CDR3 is TGTGCCAGCAGCTCACAGGAGACTGGGGCCAACGTCCTGACTTTC.

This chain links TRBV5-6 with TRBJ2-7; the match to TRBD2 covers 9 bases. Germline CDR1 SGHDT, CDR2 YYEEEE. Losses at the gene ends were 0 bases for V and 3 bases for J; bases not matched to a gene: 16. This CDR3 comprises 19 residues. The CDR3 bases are TGTGCCAGCAGCTTGGAGGAGGGTTTGGCTAGCGGGGTAGTCTACGAGCAGTACTTC. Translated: CASSLEEGLASGVVYEQYF. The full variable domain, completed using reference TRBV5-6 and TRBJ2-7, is DAGVTQSPTHLIKTRGQQVTLRCSPKSGHDTVSWYQQALGQGPQFIFQYYEEEERQRGNFPDRFSGHQFPNYSSELNVNALLLGDSALYLCASSLEEGLASGVVYEQYFGPGTRLTVT.

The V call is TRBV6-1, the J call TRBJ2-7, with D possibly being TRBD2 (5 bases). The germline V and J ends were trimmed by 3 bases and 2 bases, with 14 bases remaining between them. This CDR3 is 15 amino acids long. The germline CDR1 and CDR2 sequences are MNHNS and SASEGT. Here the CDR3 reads CASSERNEGPYEQYF. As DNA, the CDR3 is TGTGCCAGCAGTGAGAGGAACGAGGGCCCCTACGAGCAGTACTTC.

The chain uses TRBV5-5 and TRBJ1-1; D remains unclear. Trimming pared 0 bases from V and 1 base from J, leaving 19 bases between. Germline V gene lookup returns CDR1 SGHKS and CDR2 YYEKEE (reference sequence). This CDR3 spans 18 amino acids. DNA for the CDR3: TGTGCCAGCAGCTTGGGGGCGGGGAGCCCAGGAAGGAACACTGAAGCTTTCTTT. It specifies CASSLGAGSPGRNTEAFF. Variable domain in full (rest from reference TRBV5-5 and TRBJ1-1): DAGVTQSPTHLIKTRGQQVTLRCSPISGHKSVSWYQQVLGQGPQFIFQYYEKEERGRGNFPDRFSARQFPNYSSELNVNALLLGDSALYLCASSLGAGSPGRNTEAFFGQGTRLTVV.